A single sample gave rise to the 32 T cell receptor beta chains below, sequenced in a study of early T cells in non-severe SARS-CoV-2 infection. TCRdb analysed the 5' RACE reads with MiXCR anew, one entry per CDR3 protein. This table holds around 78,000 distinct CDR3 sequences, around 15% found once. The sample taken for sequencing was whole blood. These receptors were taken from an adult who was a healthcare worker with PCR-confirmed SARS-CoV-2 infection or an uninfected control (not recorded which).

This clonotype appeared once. CDR3 protein: CSVELPIGGQAPYEQYF. CDR3 coding DNA: TGCAGCGTTGAACTACCTATTGGAGGACAGGCCCCCTACGAGCAGTACTTC. The V gene is TRBV29-1, the J gene TRBJ2-7, with TRBD1 matching over 7 bases. V shed 2 bases and J 2 bases; nucleotides not matched to a gene: 15. There are 17 residues in the CDR3. Germline CDR1 is SQVTM and CDR2 is ANQGSEA.

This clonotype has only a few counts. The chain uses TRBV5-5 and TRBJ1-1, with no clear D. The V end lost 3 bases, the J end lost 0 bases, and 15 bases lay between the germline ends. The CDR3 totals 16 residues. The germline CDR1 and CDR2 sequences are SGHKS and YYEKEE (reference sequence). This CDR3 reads CASSSVAGRMNTEAFF. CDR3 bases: TGTGCCAGCAGCTCCGTCGCTGGACGGATGAACACTGAAGCTTTCTTT.

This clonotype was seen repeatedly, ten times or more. The CDR3 region is CASTPGWRGNYGYTF. CDR3 in DNA: TGTGCCAGTACCCCGGGGTGGAGGGGGAACTATGGCTACACCTTC. V gene TRBV19 combines with J gene TRBJ1-2; the D gene is possibly TRBD1 (6 bases). The CDR3 runs 15 residues. Trimming shortened V by 7 bases and J by 2 bases, and 17 bases separated the two germline ends. The V gene's germline CDR1 is LNHDA and CDR2 SQIVND (reference sequence).

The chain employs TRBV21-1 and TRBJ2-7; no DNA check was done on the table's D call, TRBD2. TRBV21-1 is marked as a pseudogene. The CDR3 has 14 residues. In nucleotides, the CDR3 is TGTGCCAGCAGCAAAGGTAGCGGGAGTTACGAGCAGTACTTC. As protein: CASSKGSGSYEQYF.

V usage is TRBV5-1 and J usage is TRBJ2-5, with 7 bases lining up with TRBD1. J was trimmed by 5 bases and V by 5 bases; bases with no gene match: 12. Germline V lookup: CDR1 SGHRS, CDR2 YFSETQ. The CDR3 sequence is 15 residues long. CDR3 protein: CASSPGTVVGETQYF. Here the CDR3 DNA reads TGCGCCAGCAGTCCCGGGACAGTGGTTGGCGAGACCCAGTACTTC.

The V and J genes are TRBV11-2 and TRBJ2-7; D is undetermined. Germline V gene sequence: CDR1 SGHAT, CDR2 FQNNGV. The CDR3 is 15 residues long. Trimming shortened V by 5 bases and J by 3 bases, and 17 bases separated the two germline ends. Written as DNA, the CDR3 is TGTGCCAGCAGCCCGAGCCACTTAACGGACTACGAGCAGTACTTC. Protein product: CASSPSHLTDYEQYF.

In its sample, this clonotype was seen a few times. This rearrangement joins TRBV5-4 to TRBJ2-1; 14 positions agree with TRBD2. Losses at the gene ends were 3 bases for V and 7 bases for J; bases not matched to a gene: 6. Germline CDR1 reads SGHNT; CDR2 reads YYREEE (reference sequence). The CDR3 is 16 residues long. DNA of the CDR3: TGTGCCAGCAGCTCGGGACTAGCGGGAGTACTAAATGAGCAGTTCTTC. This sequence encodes CASSSGLAGVLNEQFF.

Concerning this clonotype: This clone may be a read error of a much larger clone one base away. The CDR3 protein is CASSQVTGYAVTQYF. Written as DNA, the CDR3 is TGTGCCAGCAGCCAAGTAACAGGATACGCAGTTACGCAGTATTTT. The gene calls are TRBV14 and TRBJ2-3, with a possible D match to TRBD1 (5 bases). The CDR3 covers 15 residues. Germline CDR1 reads SGHDN; CDR2 reads FVKESK. Trimming stripped 1 base from V and 8 bases from J, with 16 bases between.

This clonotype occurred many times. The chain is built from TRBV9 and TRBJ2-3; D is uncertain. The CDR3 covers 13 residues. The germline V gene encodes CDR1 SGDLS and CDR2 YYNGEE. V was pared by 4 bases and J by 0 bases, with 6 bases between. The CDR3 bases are TGTGCCAGCAGCACATCTAGCACAGATACGCAGTATTTT. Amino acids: CASSTSSTDTQYF. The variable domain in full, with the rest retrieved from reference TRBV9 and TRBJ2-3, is DSGVTQTPKHLITATGQRVTLRCSPRSGDLSVYWYQQSLDQGLQFLIQYYNGEERAKGNILERFSAQQFPDLHSELNLSSLELGDSALYFCASSTSSTDTQYFGPGTRLTVL.

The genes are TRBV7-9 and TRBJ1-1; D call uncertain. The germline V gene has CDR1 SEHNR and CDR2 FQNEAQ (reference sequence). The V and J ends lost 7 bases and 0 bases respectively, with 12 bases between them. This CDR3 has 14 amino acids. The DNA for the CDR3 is TGTGCCAGCAACCCTCCCCCCCTGAACACTGAAGCTTTCTTT. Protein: CASNPPPLNTEAFF. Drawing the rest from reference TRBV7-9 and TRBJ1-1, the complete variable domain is DTGVSQNPRHKITKRGQNVTFRCDPISEHNRLYWYRQTLGQGPEFLTYFQNEAQLEKSRLLSDRFSAERPKGSFSTLEIQRTEQGDSAMYLCASNPPPLNTEAFFGQGTRLTVV.

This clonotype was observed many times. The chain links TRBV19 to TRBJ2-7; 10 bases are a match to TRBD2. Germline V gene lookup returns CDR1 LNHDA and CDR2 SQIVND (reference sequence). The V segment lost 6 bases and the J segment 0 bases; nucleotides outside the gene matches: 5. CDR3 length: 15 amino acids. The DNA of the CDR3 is TGTGCCAGTAGGGCCCGGACTAGCGGCTCCTACGAGCAGTACTTC. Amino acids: CASRARTSGSYEQYF.

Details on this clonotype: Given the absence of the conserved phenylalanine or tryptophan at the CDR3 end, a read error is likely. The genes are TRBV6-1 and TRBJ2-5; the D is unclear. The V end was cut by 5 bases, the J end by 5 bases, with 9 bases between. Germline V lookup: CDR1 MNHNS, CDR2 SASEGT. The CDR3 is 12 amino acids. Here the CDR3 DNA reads TGTGCCAGCAGTAAGAGTCAGGAGACCCAGTACCTC. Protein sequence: CASSKSQETQYL.

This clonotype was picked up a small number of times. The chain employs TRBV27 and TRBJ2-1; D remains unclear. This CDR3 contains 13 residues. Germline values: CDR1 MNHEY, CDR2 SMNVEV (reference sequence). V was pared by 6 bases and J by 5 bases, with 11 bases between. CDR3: CASSLMGNNEQFF. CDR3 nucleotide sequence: TGTGCCAGCAGCCTTATGGGTAACAATGAGCAGTTCTTC.

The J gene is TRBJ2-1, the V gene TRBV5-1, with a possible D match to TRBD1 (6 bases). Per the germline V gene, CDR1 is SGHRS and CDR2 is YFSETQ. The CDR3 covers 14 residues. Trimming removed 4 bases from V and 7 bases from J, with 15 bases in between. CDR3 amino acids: CASSPGHLGNEQFF. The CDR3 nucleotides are TGCGCCAGCAGCCCGGGACACCTGGGGAATGAGCAGTTCTTC. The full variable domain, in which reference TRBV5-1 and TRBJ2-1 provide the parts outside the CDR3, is KAGVTQTPRYLIKTRGQQVTLSCSPISGHRSVSWYQQTPGQGLQFLFEYFSETQRNKGNFPGRFSGRQFSNSRSEMNVSTLELGDSALYLCASSPGHLGNEQFFGPGTRLTVL.

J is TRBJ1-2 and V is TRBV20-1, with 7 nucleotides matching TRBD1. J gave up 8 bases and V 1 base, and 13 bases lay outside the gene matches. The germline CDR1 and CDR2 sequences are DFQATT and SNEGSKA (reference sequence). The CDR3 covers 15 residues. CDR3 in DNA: TGCAGTGCTAGAGTCAGACCGACAGGGAAGGACGGCTACACCTTC. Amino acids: CSARVRPTGKDGYTF.

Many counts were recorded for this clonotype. The CDR3 DNA is TGCGCCAGCAGCCACCAATATGGCTCCTACAATGAGCAGTTCTTC. Translation: CASSHQYGSYNEQFF. This chain joins TRBV4-1 and TRBJ2-1, with D unresolved. The V end lost 3 bases, the J end lost 0 bases, and 9 bases lay between the germline ends. Germline CDR1 reads MGHRA; CDR2 reads YSYEKL. This CDR3 has 15 residues.

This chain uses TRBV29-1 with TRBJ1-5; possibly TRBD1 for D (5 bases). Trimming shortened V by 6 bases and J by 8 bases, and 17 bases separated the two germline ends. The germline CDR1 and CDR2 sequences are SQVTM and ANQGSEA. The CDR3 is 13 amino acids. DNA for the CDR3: TGCAGCGTGCAAAGGGGTGTATCGGAGCCCCAGCATTTT. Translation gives CSVQRGVSEPQHF.

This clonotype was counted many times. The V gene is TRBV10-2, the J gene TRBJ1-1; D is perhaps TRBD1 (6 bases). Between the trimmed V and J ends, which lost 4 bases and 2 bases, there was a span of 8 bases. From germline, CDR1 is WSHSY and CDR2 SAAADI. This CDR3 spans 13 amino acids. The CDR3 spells CASSGQANTEAFF. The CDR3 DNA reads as TGCGCCAGCAGTGGACAGGCTAACACTGAAGCTTTCTTT.

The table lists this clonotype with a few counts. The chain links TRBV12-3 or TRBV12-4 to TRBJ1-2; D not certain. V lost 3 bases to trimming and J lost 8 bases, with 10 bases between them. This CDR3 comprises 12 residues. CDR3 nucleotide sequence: TGTGCCAGCAGTTTCATCGAGGGCGGCTACACCTTC. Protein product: CASSFIEGGYTF.

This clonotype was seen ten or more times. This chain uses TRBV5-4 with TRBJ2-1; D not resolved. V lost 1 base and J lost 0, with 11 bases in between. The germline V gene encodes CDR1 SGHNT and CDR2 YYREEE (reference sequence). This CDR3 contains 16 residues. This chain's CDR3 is CASSLRHPSSYNEQFF. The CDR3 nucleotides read TGTGCCAGCAGCTTGAGACACCCTAGCTCCTACAATGAGCAGTTCTTC.

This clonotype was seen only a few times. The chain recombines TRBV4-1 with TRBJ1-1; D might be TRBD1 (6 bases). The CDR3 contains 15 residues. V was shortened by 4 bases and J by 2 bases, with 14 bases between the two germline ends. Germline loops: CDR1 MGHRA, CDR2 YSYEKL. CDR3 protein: CASSLTKGGNTEAFF. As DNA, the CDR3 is TGCGCCAGCAGCCTCACCAAGGGGGGCAACACTGAAGCTTTCTTT.

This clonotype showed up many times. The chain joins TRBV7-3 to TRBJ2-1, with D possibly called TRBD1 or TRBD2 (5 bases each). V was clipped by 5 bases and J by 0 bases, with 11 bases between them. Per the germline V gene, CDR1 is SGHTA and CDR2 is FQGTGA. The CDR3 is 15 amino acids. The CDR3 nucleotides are TGTGCCAGCAGCCCCGGTGGGACCTCCTACAATGAGCAGTTCTTC. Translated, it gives CASSPGGTSYNEQFF.

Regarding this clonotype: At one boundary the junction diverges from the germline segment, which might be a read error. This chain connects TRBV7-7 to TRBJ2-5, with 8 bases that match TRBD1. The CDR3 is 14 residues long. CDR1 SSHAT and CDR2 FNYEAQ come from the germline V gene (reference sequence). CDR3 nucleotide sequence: TGTGCTAGCAGCTTAGGACAGGGCCAAGAGACCCAGTACTTC. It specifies CASSLGQGQETQYF. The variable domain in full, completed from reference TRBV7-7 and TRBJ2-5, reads GAGVSQSPRYKVTKRGQDVTLRCDPISSHATLYWYQQALGQGPEFLTYFNYEAQPDKSGLPSDRFSAERPEGSISTLTIQRTEQRDSAMYRCASSLGQGQETQYFGPGTRLLVL.

The CDR3, as DNA: TGTGCCAGTAGTGACAGGTGGGGCTCCGGCTCCTACAATGAGCAGTTCTTC. It yields the protein CASSDRWGSGSYNEQFF. The chain combines TRBV19 with TRBJ2-1; D is possibly TRBD1 (6 bases). CDR1 and CDR2 (germline): LNHDA, SQIVND (reference sequence). The CDR3 sequence is 17 residues long. V was clipped by 5 bases and J by 0 bases, with 17 bases between them.

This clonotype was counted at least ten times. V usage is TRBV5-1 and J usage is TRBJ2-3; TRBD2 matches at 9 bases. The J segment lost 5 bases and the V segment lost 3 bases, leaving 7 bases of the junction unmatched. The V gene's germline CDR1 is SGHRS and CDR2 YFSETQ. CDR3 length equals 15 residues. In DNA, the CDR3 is TGCGCCAGCAGCTCCAATAGCGGGAGCGAAGATACGCAGTATTTT. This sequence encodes CASSSNSGSEDTQYF.

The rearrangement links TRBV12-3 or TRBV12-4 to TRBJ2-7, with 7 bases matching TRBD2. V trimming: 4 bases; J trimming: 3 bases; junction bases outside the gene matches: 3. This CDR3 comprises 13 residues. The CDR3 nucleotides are TGTGCCAGCAGTTCCCAGCGGGGCTACGAGCAGTACTTC. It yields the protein CASSSQRGYEQYF.

Written as DNA, the CDR3 is TGCGCCAGCAGCTGGGAGGGAGATACGCAGTATTTT. It specifies CASSWEGDTQYF. The V call is TRBV5-1, the J call TRBJ2-3, with TRBD2 identical over 7 bases. The CDR3 is 12 residues long. Germline V gives CDR1 SGHRS, CDR2 YFSETQ. The J segment lost 5 bases and the V segment lost 3 bases, leaving 0 bases of the junction unmatched. Supplemented by reference TRBV5-1 and TRBJ2-3, the full variable domain reads KAGVTQTPRYLIKTRGQQVTLSCSPISGHRSVSWYQQTPGQGLQFLFEYFSETQRNKGNFPGRFSGRQFSNSRSEMNVSTLELGDSALYLCASSWEGDTQYFGPGTRLTVL.

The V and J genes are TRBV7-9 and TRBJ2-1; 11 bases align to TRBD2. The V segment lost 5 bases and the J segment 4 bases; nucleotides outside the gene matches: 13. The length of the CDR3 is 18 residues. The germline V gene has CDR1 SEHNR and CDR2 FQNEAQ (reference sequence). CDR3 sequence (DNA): TGTGCCAGCAGCAAAACTAGCGGGAGCCTCCGGTTGTACAATGAGCAGTTCTTC. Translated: CASSKTSGSLRLYNEQFF.

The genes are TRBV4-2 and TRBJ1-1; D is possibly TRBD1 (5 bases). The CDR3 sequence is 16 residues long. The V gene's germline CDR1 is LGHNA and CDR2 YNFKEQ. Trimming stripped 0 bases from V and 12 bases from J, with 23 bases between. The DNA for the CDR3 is TGTGCCAGCAGCCAAGATGGTCCCGGACAAGTAGTTCAGCCTTTCTTT. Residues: CASSQDGPGQVVQPFF.

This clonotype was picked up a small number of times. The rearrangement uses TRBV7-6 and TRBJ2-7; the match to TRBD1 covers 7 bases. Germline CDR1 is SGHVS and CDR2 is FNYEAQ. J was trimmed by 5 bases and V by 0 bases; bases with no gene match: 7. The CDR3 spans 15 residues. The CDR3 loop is CASSLALDRAHEQYF. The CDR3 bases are TGTGCCAGCAGCTTAGCGCTCGACAGGGCCCACGAGCAGTACTTC.

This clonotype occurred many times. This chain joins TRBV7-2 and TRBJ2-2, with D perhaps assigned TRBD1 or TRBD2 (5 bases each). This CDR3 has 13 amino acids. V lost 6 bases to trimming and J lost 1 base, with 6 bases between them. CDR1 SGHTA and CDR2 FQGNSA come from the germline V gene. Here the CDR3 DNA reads TGTGCCAGCAGGGGACGGAACACCGGGGAGCTGTTTTTT. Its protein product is CASRGRNTGELFF. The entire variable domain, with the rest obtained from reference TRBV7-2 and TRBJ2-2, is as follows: GAGVSQSPSNKVTEKGKDVELRCDPISGHTALYWYRQSLGQGLEFLIYFQGNSAPDKSGLPSDRFSAERTGGSVSTLTIQRTQQEDSAVYLCASRGRNTGELFFGEGSRLTVL.

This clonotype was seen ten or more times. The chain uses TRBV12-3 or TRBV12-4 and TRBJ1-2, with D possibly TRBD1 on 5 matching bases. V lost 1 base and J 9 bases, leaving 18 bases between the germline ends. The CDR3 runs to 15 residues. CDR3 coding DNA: TGTGCCAGCAGTTTAGAAGGCAGGGCCAAAGGGAGCTACACCTTC. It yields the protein CASSLEGRAKGSYTF.